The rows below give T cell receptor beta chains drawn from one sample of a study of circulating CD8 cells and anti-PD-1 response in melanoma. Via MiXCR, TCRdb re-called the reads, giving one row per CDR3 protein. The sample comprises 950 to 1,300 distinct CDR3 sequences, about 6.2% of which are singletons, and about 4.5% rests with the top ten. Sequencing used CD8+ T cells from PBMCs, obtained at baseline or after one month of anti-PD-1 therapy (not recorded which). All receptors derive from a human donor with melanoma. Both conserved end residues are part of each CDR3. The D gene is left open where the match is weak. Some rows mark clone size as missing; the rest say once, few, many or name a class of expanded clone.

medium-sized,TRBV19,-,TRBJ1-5,TGTGCCAGTAGTATTTGGGGCTCCACGAATCAGCCCCAGCATTTT,CASSIWGSTNQPQHF
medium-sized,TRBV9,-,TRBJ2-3,TGTGCCAGCAGCGCCCTGGGGCGCACAGATACGCAGTATTTT,CASSALGRTDTQYF
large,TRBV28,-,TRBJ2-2,TGTGCCAGCAGTTCGACAGGCCCGAACACCGGGGAGCTGTTTTTT,CASSSTGPNTGELFF
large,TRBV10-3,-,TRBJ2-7,TGTGCCATCAGTGGCAGGGCGGGAGAGCAGTACTTC,CAISGRAGEQYF
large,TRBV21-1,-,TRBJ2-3,TGTGCCAGCAGTATATCGAGTCCTCCAACAGATACGCAGTATTTT,CASSISSPPTDTQYF
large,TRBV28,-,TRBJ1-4,TGTGCCAGCAGTCCGCGGATGGCCAGTCAAGAAAAACTGTTTTTT,CASSPRMASQEKLFF
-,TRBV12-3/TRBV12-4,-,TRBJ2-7,TGTGCCAGCGGGTTCCCGGGTGGTAATGTTAGAGAGCAGTACTTC,CASGFPGGNVREQYF
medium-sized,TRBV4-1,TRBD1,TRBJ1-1,TGCGCCAGCAGCCAAGAAGTGACAGGGTGGTTTTCTGTAGCTTTCTTT,CASSQEVTGWFSVAFF
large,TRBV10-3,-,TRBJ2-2,TGTGCCATCAGTGAGCACGGTCAGGCTTACGGGGAGCTGTTTTTT,CAISEHGQAYGELFF
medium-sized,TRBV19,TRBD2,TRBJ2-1,TGTGCCAGTAGCCCCTTAGCGGGAAATGAGCAGTTCTTC,CASSPLAGNEQFF
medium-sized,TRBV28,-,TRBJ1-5,TGTGCCAGCAGTCTCCTCTCTCATTCCCCGGAGCAGCCCCAGCATTTT,CASSLLSHSPEQPQHF
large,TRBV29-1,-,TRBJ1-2,TGCAGCGTTGAAGTTGGGGGGCCAGATGGCTACACCTTC,CSVEVGGPDGYTF
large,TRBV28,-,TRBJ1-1,TGTGCCAGCAGTCCCGACAGGTCACACACTGAAGCTTTCTTT,CASSPDRSHTEAFF
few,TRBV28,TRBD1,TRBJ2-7,TGTGCCAGCAGTTTTTACAGGGGCAACGAGCAGTACTTC,CASSFYRGNEQYF
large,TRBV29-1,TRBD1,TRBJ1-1,TGCAGCGTTGAGGGGGACAGGGGTGAGGTCGTGGCTTTCTTT,CSVEGDRGEVVAFF
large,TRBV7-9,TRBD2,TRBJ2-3,TGTGCCAGCAGTCCTAGCGGGAGTAGCACAGATACGCAGTATTTT,CASSPSGSSTDTQYF
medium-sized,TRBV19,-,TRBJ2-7,TGTGCCAGTAGTATTGGCAGGGGGGCGTACGAGCAGTACTTC,CASSIGRGAYEQYF
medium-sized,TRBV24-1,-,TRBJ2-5,TGTGCCACCAGTGATCCATCCGGCGCGACTAGGGGGGAAGTAGAGACCCAGTACTTC,CATSDPSGATRGEVETQYF
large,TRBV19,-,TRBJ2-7,TGTGCCAGTAGTAGAGGGCAGGGCCTTTCCTACGAGCAGTACTTC,CASSRGQGLSYEQYF
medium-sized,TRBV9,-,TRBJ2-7,TGTGCCAGCAGCGCGGCAGGGGGGAACTACGAGCAGTACTTC,CASSAAGGNYEQYF
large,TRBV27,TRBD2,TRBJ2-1,TGTGCCAGCAGTTTAGAAGCGGGAACCTACAATGAGCAGTTCTTC,CASSLEAGTYNEQFF
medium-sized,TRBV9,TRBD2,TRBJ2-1,TGTGCCAGCAGCCCTTCCGCGGGGGGGAGAAATGAGCAGTTCTTC,CASSPSAGGRNEQFF
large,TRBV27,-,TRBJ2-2,TGTGCCAGCGCGAACGGGGCCAACACCGGGGAGCTGTTTTTT,CASANGANTGELFF
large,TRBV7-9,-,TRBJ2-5,TGTGCCAGCAGCCCGATCGCGACTAGTAGTGAGACCCAGTACTTC,CASSPIATSSETQYF
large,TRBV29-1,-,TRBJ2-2,TGCAGCGCTTACACCGGGGAGCTGTTTTTT,CSAYTGELFF
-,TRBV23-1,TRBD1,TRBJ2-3,TGCGCCAGCAGTCTCTGGACCTCGGACAGGCCACGCACAGATACGCAGTATTTT,CASSLWTSDRPRTDTQYF
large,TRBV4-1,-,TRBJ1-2,TGCGCCAGCGGAGGCGGGCCGGGTGTAGTCTATGGCTACACCTTC,CASGGGPGVVYGYTF
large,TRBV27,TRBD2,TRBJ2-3,TGTGCCAGCAGTAGGACTAGTCAGGGATTTTTTACGCAGTATTTT,CASSRTSQGFFTQYF
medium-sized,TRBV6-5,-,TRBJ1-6,TGTGCCAGCAGCCTTGGGGACGGGGGAGAACCCCTCCACTTT,CASSLGDGGEPLHF
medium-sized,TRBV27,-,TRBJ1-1,TGTGCCAGCAACCCACGTACCGGGAGCCAGCGTGGAAACACTGAAGCTTTCTTT,CASNPRTGSQRGNTEAFF
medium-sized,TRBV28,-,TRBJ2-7,TGTGCCAGCAGTTTCCAGGGGAGAATCTACGAGCAGTACTTC,CASSFQGRIYEQYF
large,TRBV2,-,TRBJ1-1,TGTGCCAGCAGTGAAGCAGTTATGAACACTGAAGCTTTCTTT,CASSEAVMNTEAFF
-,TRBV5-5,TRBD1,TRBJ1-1,TGTGCCAGCAGCACACGGGACAGGGGAATGAGCACTGGAGCTTTCTTT,CASSTRDRGMSTGAFF
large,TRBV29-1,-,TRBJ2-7,TGCAGCGTTGAAATAGACTCCTACGAGCAGTACTTC,CSVEIDSYEQYF
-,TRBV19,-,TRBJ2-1,TGTGCCAGTAGTATGACCACTTGGGGTGAGCAGTTCTTC,CASSMTTWGEQFF
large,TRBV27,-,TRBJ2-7,TGTGCCAGCAGTTTATCGCAGGGAAGCTACGAGCAGTACTTC,CASSLSQGSYEQYF
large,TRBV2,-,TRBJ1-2,TGTGCCAGCCTCGGGGCCAGGACAGACTATGGCTACACCTTC,CASLGARTDYGYTF
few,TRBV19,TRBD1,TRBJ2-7,TGTGCCAGTTCTCCGGCAGGGGGAATATACGAGCAGTACTTC,CASSPAGGIYEQYF
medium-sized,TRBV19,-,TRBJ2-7,TGTGCCAGTAGTGATATAGCCTATACCTACGAGCAGTACTTC,CASSDIAYTYEQYF
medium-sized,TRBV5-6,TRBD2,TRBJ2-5,TGTGCCAGCAGCTTGGGTGGGACTAGCGGAATCCAAGAGACCCAGTACTTC,CASSLGGTSGIQETQYF
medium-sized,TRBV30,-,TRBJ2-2,TGTGCCTGGAGTGTCCAGGGAGGGGAGCTGTTTTTT,CAWSVQGGELFF
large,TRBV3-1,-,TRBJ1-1,TGTGCCAGCAGATCCACCGGGACCCCCGAAGCTTTCTTT,CASRSTGTPEAFF
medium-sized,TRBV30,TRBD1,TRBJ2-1,TGTGCCCGGACAGGGGATAGCTCCTACAATGAGCAGTTCTTC,CARTGDSSYNEQFF
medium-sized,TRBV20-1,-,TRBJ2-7,TGCAGTGCTAGAGATCGGGAGAGCTACGAGCAGTACTTC,CSARDRESYEQYF
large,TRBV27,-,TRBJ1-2,TGTGCCAGCAGTTTTGCAGGGGCCTATGGCTACACCTTC,CASSFAGAYGYTF
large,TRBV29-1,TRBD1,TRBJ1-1,TGCAGCGTTGAAACGGGACAGGGGGACACTGAAGCTTTCTTT,CSVETGQGDTEAFF
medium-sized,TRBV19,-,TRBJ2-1,TGTGCCAGTAGTATACTGGGATACAATGAGCAGTTCTTC,CASSILGYNEQFF
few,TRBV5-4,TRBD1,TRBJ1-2,TGTGCCAGCAGTCAGGAACAGGGGGCAAATGGCTACACCTTC,CASSQEQGANGYTF